The rows below give T cell receptor beta chains drawn from one sample of a study of cytomegalovirus exposure and HLA in healthy donors. The repertoire was sequenced with immunoSEQ multiplex PCR; TCRdb's copy has only in-frame clones and lacks some. This table has 80,000 to 95,000 clones, about 74% appearing once. Sequences were obtained from PBMCs. Every receptor here comes from a woman aged 50 to 60 in good health and CMV-seropositive. Both conserved end residues are part of each CDR3. The D gene is left open where the match is weak. A row's size may be missing; if present it is once, few, many or a size class.

v_call,clone_size,cdr3_length,j_call,d_call,cdr3_aa,cdr3_nt
TRBV19,-,13,TRBJ1-1,TRBD1,CAASGTGKTEAFF,TGTGCCGCCTCCGGGACAGGGAAAACTGAAGCTTTCTTT
TRBV12-5,-,13,TRBJ1-1,TRBD1,CASGLVGGGLAFF,TGTGCTAGTGGTTTGGTAGGGGGCGGTTTGGCTTTCTTT
TRBV5-1,-,14,TRBJ2-7,-,CASSLSGPPHEQYF,TGCGCCAGCAGCTTGTCTGGGCCTCCCCACGAGCAGTACTTC
TRBV11-2,-,15,TRBJ2-7,-,CASSLDRAVSYEQYF,TGTGCCAGCAGCTTAGATCGAGCTGTATCCTACGAGCAGTACTTC
TRBV10-1,-,14,TRBJ2-1,TRBD2,CASRPGTSVNEQFF,TGCGCCAGCAGACCCGGGACTAGCGTCAATGAGCAGTTCTTC
TRBV5-1,once,14,TRBJ1-3,-,CASSLDGSGNTIYF,TGCGCCAGCAGCTTGGACGGGTCAGGAAACACCATATATTTT
TRBV25-1,once,14,TRBJ2-3,-,CASSEDRNTDTQYF,TGTGCCAGCAGTGAAGACAGAAACACAGATACGCAGTATTTT
TRBV5-4,-,15,TRBJ2-1,TRBD2,CASSLGSGRLNEQFF,TGTGCCAGCAGCTTGGGTAGCGGGCGCCTCAATGAGCAGTTCTTC
TRBV30,-,12,TRBJ2-7,-,CAWSVGSYEQYF,TGTGCCTGGAGTGTCGGGTCCTACGAGCAGTACTTC
TRBV9,once,15,TRBJ1-1,-,CASSVVPQTNTEAFF,TGTGCCAGCAGCGTAGTTCCACAAACCAACACTGAAGCTTTCTTT